This TCR beta chain was obtained from a study of CD8+CD57+ T cells in acquired aplastic anemia. Study summary: Sorted CD4+ and CD8+ cells gave an average of about 3 ug of DNA.

CD8+CD57+ cell expansion, shown by flow cytometry, had occurred in the patients selected for sequencing. At the time of blood sampling, patients had not yet received any therapy. Germline values: CDR1 SEHNR, CDR2 FQNEAQ (reference sequence). The trim removed 5 bases at V and 3 bases at J, leaving 7 bases unmatched. CDR3 length equals 14 residues. It was genomic DNA that served as the template for profiling TCR beta VDJ and CDR3. Each CDR3 protein gets one entry after TCRdb re-called the reads with MiXCR. The sample includes 160,000 or so distinct CDR3 sequences, more than 40% of them seen just once. The sequence was obtained from a human donor with aplastic anemia. The chain has TRBV7-9 and TRBJ2-7; TRBD1 matches 7 bases. What was sequenced was sorted CD4+, CD8+, or CD8+CD57+ T cells (not recorded which) from PBMCs. CDR3 in DNA: TGTGCCAGCAGCGATACAACAGGGGACTACGAGCAGTACTTC. Its protein is CASSDTTGDYEQYF.